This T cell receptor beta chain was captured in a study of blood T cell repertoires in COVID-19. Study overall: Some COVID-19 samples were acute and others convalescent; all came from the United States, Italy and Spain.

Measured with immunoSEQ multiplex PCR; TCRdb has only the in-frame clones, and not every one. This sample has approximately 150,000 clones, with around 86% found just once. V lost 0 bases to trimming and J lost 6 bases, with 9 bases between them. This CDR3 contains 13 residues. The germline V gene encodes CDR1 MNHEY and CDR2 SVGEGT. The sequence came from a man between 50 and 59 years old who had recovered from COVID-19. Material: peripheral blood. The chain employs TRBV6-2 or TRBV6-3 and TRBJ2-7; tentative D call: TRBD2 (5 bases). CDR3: CASSYSRAVEQYF. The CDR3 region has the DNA TGTGCCAGCAGTTACTCGAGGGCCGTCGAGCAGTACTTC.